The 24 T cell receptor beta chains below all came from one sample that was sequenced in a study of blood T cells in healthy people across ages. Through a sample-barcoded 5' primer and a J-beta primer mix, a second PCR was run for roughly 6 to 11 cycles. TCRdb fed the 5' RACE reads into MiXCR, producing one record per CDR3 protein. The repertoire has 700,000 to 850,000 distinct CDR3 sequences, roughly 35% of them found once; the top ten carry roughly 13%. The sample was blood. Receptor source: a man aged 18 to 30 in good health.

The table lists this clonotype with a few counts. V and J are TRBV4-3 and TRBJ2-1; TRBD2 agrees at 10 bases. Germline loops: CDR1 LGHNA, CDR2 YSLEER. The CDR3 totals 16 residues. V was pared by 3 bases and J by 4 bases, with 6 bases of the junction left unmatched. The CDR3 here is CASSQSLAGDYNEQFF. The CDR3 DNA follows: TGCGCCAGCAGCCAGAGCCTAGCGGGAGATTACAATGAGCAGTTCTTC.

This sequence joins TRBV2 and TRBJ2-4; tentative D call: TRBD2 (6 bases). With the DNA end fitting TRBJ2-5 better, the J assignment may be wrong. This CDR3 is 11 amino acids long. In germline, CDR1 is SNHLY, CDR2 FYNNEI. The CDR3 DNA is TGTGCCAGCGTTGGGGGGGAGACCCAGTACTTC. Translation gives CASVGGETQYF.

The chain has TRBV6-2 or TRBV6-3 and TRBJ1-5, with 9 bases lining up with TRBD1. There are 23 residues in the CDR3. The V gene's germline CDR1 is MNHEY and CDR2 SVGEGT. The V gene end was trimmed by 0 bases and the J gene end by 0 bases; junction bases not matched to a gene: 21. The CDR3 sequence: CASSYSWDRVQPRLPYSNQPQHF. Here the CDR3 DNA reads TGTGCCAGCAGTTACTCGTGGGACAGGGTCCAACCAAGGCTTCCTTATAGCAATCAGCCCCAGCATTTT.

V and J are TRBV4-2 and TRBJ2-2; D uncertain. The CDR3 covers 13 residues. V was shortened by 0 bases and J by 6 bases, with 5 bases between the two germline ends. CDR1 is LGHNA, CDR2 YNFKEQ, per germline. The CDR3 reads CASSQDLSGELFF. The DNA for the CDR3 is TGTGCCAGCAGCCAAGACTTATCCGGGGAGCTGTTTTTT.

The CDR3 DNA sequence: TGTGCCAGCAGTTTATCAGGGGTCGAAAAACTGTTTTTT. Translating it yields CASSLSGVEKLFF. The chain employs TRBV28 and TRBJ1-4; a weak D match, TRBD1 (6 bases). V was clipped by 1 base and J by 8 bases, with 8 bases between them. CDR3 length: 13 residues. Germline CDR1 is MDHEN and CDR2 is SYDVKM. The full variable domain, rest sourced from reference TRBV28 and TRBJ1-4, is DVKVTQSSRYLVKRTGEKVFLECVQDMDHENMFWYRQDPGLGLRLIYFSYDVKMKEKGDIPEGYSVSREKKERFSLILESASTNQTSMYLCASSLSGVEKLFFGSGTQLSVL.

This chain connects TRBV28 to TRBJ2-7; TRBD1 is a possible D gene (7 bases). Germline CDR1 MDHEN, CDR2 SYDVKM. There are 16 residues in the CDR3. Trimming pared 4 bases from V and 0 bases from J, leaving 16 bases between. The CDR3 nucleotides are TGTGCCAGCAGTTCGGGGGATGGACAGGACTCCTACGAGCAGTACTTC. As protein: CASSSGDGQDSYEQYF.

The chain has TRBV5-1 and TRBJ2-6; D gene unclear. CDR3 length: 17 amino acids. From germline, CDR1 is SGHRS and CDR2 YFSETQ. The V and J ends lost 0 bases and 0 bases respectively, with 10 bases between them. This CDR3 is CASSLVPRSSGANVLTF. The CDR3 coding sequence is TGCGCCAGCAGCTTGGTCCCCAGATCCTCTGGGGCCAACGTCCTGACTTTC.

The chain combines TRBV7-9 with TRBJ1-1; TRBD1 aligns across 9 bases. The CDR3 is 14 residues long. The V and J ends lost 1 base and 7 bases, in that order; junction bases with no gene match: 4. Germline V gene sequence: CDR1 SEHNR, CDR2 FQNEAQ (reference sequence). The CDR3 region is CASSLGQGDREAFF. For the CDR3, the DNA is TGTGCCAGCAGCTTAGGACAGGGGGATCGTGAAGCTTTCTTT.

This clonotype has just a few counts. The CDR3 reads CATSDPGTHEQFF. The CDR3 bases are TGTGCCACCAGTGATCCGGGAACACATGAGCAGTTCTTC. This chain joins TRBV24-1 and TRBJ2-1; weak D call: TRBD2 (5 bases). The CDR3 is 13 residues long. Deletions cut 3 bases from V and 8 bases from J, with 10 bases between. Germline loops: CDR1 KGHDR, CDR2 SFDVKD.

As to this clonotype: A much larger clone sits a single nucleotide away, making a read error possible. The chain recombines TRBV12-3 or TRBV12-4 with TRBJ2-1, with 10 bases fitting TRBD1. The length of the CDR3 is 13 residues. Trimming took 7 bases from V and 10 from J; bases not matched to a gene: 7. This CDR3 reads CASTWDRGREQFF. In DNA form, the CDR3 reads TGTGCCAGCACCTGGGACAGGGGACGCGAGCAGTTCTTC.

There are a few counts of this clonotype. The chain recombines TRBV7-2 with TRBJ2-3; the match to TRBD2 covers 12 bases. Germline V gene sequence: CDR1 SGHTA, CDR2 FQGNSA. CDR3 length: 17 residues. The J segment lost 1 base and the V segment lost 5 bases, leaving 7 bases of the junction unmatched. The CDR3 sequence: CASSHLAGGRGTDTQYF. The CDR3 nucleotides read TGTGCCAGCAGCCACCTAGCGGGGGGGCGGGGCACAGATACGCAGTATTTT.

This clonotype was counted ten times or more. The rearrangement uses TRBV20-1 and TRBJ2-4; possible D gene TRBD1, 5 bases. Germline CDR1 DFQATT, CDR2 SNEGSKA (reference sequence). CDR3 length: 18 residues. V was clipped by 0 bases and J by 0 bases, with 18 bases between them. CDR3 loop: CSARDPGQPYLAKNIQYF. In DNA, the CDR3 is TGCAGTGCTAGAGATCCAGGGCAGCCATATCTAGCCAAAAACATTCAGTACTTC.

This chain links TRBV12-3 or TRBV12-4 with TRBJ2-3; no firm D call. This CDR3 spans 12 amino acids. V was cut by 10 bases and J by 3 bases, with 11 bases left in between. The DNA of the CDR3 is TGTGCCACCCAGGTGGTGACAGATACGCAGTATTTT. This translates into CATQVVTDTQYF.

This clonotype was counted only a few times. The gene calls are TRBV7-9 and TRBJ1-1; D remains unclear. V was shortened by 1 base and J by 9 bases, with 12 bases between the two germline ends. The CDR3 loop spans 13 amino acids. Germline-derived CDR1 and CDR2 are SEHNR and FQNEAQ (reference sequence). CDR3 region: CASSLGVGHKAFF. DNA of the CDR3: TGTGCCAGCAGCTTAGGAGTGGGCCATAAAGCTTTCTTT.

The V gene is TRBV7-9, the J gene TRBJ1-1; D is undetermined. Germline V gene sequence: CDR1 SEHNR, CDR2 FQNEAQ (reference sequence). V was cut by 10 bases and J by 0 bases, with 15 bases left in between. The CDR3 extends over 14 amino acids. The CDR3, as DNA: TGTGCCACCCTCCGAGCGGAAATGAACACTGAAGCTTTCTTT. Translation gives CATLRAEMNTEAFF.

The V gene is TRBV9, the J gene TRBJ2-3; D is ambiguous. This CDR3 comprises 12 residues. CDR1 and CDR2 from the germline V gene are SGDLS and YYNGEE. V was shortened by 3 bases and J by 2 bases, with 4 bases between the two germline ends. As DNA, the CDR3 is TGTGCCAGCAGCGACCACACAGATACGCAGTATTTT. Its protein product is CASSDHTDTQYF.

The chain links TRBV4-1 to TRBJ2-7; D is unresolved. Germline V CDR1 and CDR2: MGHRA, YSYEKL. Trimming removed 0 bases at V and 5 bases at J, with 17 bases between. This CDR3 region has 16 residues. The CDR3 protein is CASSQDLGRRSDEQYF. Here the CDR3 DNA reads TGCGCCAGCAGCCAAGATCTTGGCCGTCGCAGCGACGAGCAGTACTTC.

The gene calls are TRBV20-1 and TRBJ2-2, with TRBD2 matching over 9 bases. The length of the CDR3 is 14 residues. After removal of 4 bases from V and 4 bases from J, the junction contained 4 bases not matched to a gene. Germline V gene sequence: CDR1 DFQATT, CDR2 SNEGSKA (reference sequence). The CDR3 here is CSATSGVGTGELFF. The CDR3 coding sequence is TGCAGTGCTACTAGCGGGGTTGGCACCGGGGAGCTGTTTTTT.

In the case of this clonotype: Given a much more abundant clone one base away, this may be a read error. The rearrangement joins TRBV6-2 or TRBV6-3 to TRBJ2-7, with TRBD1 identical over 8 bases. V lost 4 bases to trimming and J lost 7 bases; unmatched junction nucleotides: 18. CDR1 is MNHEY and CDR2 is SVGEGT in the germline V gene. This CDR3 contains 17 residues. CDR3 residues: CASSFRGQRLVYNEQYF. CDR3 coding DNA: TGTGCCAGCAGTTTCAGGGGGCAGCGGCTAGTTTACAATGAGCAGTACTTC.

The chain is built from TRBV27 and TRBJ2-3, with 8 bases lining up with TRBD2. Germline-derived CDR1 and CDR2 are MNHEY and SMNVEV (reference sequence). The CDR3 consists of 16 residues. Germline trimming cut 6 bases from V and 2 bases from J; bases unmatched to any gene: 10. The CDR3, as DNA: TGTGCCAGCAGGGGGACGGCGGGGGGCGCCACAGATACGCAGTATTTT. This gives the protein CASRGTAGGATDTQYF.

This clonotype was recorded a few times. The CDR3 region is CASSFPAGGSYNEQFF. The DNA of the CDR3 is TGTGCCAGCAGCTTTCCAGCGGGAGGCTCCTACAATGAGCAGTTCTTC. This chain links TRBV7-2 with TRBJ2-1, with 9 bases matching TRBD2. After removal of 3 bases from V and 0 bases from J, the junction contained 3 bases not matched to a gene. CDR3 length: 16 residues. The V gene's germline CDR1 is SGHTA and CDR2 FQGNSA.

On this clonotype itself: The junction departs from germline at one end; a sequencing error may be responsible. The J gene is TRBJ1-2, the V gene TRBV12-3 or TRBV12-4; 7 bases are shared with TRBD1. The CDR3 has 12 amino acids. This chain's CDR3 is CVSDDTGDGYTF. The CDR3 nucleotides are TGTGTCAGCGACGATACAGGGGATGGCTACACCTTC.

The chain recombines TRBV6-2 or TRBV6-3 with TRBJ1-2; D gene ambiguous. The V end lost 2 bases, the J end lost 3 bases, and 16 bases lay between the germline ends. This CDR3 is built from 16 residues. Germline V lookup: CDR1 MNHEY, CDR2 SVGEGT. CDR3 in DNA: TGTGCCAGCAGTTACCTCCGGACGGACGTGGACTATGGCTACACCTTC. Protein: CASSYLRTDVDYGYTF.

This clonotype was observed at least ten times. The CDR3 DNA reads as TGCGCCAGCAGCCTCCGGACAGAGGCGAACTATGGCTACACCTTC. The encoded protein is CASSLRTEANYGYTF. The gene calls are TRBV5-1 and TRBJ1-2; perhaps TRBD1 as D (6 bases). With 4 bases removed from V and 2 bases from J, the gap between germline ends came to 15 bases. This CDR3 comprises 15 residues. The germline CDR1 and CDR2 sequences are SGHRS and YFSETQ.